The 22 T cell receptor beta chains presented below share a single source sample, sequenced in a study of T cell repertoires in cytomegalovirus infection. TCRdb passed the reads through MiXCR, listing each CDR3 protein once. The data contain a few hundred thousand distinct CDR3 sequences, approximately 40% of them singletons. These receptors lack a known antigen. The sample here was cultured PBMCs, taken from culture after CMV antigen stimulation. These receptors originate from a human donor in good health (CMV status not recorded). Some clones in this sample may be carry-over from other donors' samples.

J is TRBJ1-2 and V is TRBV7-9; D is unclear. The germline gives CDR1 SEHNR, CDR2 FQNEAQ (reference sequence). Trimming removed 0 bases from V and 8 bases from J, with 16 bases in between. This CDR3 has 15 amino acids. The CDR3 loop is CASSLAPFDGTGYTF. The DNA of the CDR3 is TGTGCCAGCAGCTTAGCGCCTTTCGACGGCACAGGCTACACCTTC. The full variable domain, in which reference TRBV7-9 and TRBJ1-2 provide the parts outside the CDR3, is DTGVSQNPRHKITKRGQNVTFRCDPISEHNRLYWYRQTLGQGPEFLTYFQNEAQLEKSRLLSDRFSAERPKGSFSTLEIQRTEQGDSAMYLCASSLAPFDGTGYTFGSGTRLTVV.

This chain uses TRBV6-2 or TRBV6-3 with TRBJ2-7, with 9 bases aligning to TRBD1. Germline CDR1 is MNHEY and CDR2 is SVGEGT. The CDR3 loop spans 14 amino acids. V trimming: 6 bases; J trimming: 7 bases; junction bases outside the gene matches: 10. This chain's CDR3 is CASRPTGGPGEQYF. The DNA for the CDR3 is TGTGCCAGCAGGCCGACAGGGGGACCTGGGGAGCAGTACTTC.

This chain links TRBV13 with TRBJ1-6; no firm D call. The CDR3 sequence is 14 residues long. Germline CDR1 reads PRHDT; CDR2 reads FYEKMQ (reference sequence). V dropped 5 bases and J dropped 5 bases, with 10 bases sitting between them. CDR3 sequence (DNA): TGTGCCAGCAGCATACAAGGCAATAATTCACCCCTCCACTTT. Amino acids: CASSIQGNNSPLHF.

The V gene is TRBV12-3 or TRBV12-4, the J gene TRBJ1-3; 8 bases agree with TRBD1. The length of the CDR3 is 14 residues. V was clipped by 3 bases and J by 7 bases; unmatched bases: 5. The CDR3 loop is CASSFARQGNTIYF. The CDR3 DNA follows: TGTGCCAGCAGTTTCGCGAGACAGGGGAACACCATATATTTT.

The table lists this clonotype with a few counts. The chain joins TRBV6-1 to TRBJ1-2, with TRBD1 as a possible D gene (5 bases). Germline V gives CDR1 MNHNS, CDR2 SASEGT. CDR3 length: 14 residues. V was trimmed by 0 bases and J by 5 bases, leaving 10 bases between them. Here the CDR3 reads CASSEAGDPYGYTF. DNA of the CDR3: TGTGCCAGCAGTGAAGCTGGGGACCCTTATGGCTACACCTTC.

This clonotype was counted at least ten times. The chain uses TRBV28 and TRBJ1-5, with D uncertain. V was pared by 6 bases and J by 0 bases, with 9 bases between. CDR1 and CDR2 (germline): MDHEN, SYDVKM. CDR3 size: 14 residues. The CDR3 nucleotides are TGTGCCAGCAGCCGGACCCTTAGCAATCAGCCCCAGCATTTT. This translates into CASSRTLSNQPQHF.

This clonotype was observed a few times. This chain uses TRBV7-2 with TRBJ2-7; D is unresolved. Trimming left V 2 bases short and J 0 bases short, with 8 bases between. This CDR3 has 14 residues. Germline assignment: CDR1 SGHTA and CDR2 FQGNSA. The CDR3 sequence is CASSLPPLSYEQYF. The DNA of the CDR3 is TGTGCCAGCAGCTTACCCCCACTCTCCTACGAGCAGTACTTC.

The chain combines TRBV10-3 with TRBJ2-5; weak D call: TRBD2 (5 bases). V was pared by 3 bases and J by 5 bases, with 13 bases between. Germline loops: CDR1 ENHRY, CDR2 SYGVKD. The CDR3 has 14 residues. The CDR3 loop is CAISELGSGETQYF. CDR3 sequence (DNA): TGTGCCATCAGTGAACTAGGGTCCGGGGAGACCCAGTACTTC.

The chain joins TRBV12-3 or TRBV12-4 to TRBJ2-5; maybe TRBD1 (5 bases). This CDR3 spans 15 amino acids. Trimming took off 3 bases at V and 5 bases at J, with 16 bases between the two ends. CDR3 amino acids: CASSFSQGIYETQYF. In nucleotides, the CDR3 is TGTGCCAGCAGTTTTTCCCAGGGAATTTATGAGACCCAGTACTTC.

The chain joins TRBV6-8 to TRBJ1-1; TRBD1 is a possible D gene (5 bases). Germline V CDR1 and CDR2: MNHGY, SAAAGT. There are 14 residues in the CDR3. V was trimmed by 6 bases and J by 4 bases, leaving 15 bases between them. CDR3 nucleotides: TGTGCCAGCAGAGGAAGTGCGAGGGGCACTGAAGCTTTCTTT. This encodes CASRGSARGTEAFF.

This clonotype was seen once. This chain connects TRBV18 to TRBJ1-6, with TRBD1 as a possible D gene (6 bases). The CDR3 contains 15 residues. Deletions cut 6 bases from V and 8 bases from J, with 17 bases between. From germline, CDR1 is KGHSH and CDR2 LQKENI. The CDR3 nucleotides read TGTGCCAGCTCCCGGGGGCCGCCTAGTGATTCACCCCTCCACTTT. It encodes CASSRGPPSDSPLHF.

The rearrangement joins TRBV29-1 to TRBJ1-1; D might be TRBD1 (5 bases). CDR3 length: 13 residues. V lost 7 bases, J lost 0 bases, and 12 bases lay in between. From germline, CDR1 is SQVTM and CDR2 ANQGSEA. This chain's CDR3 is CSGGGSVNTEAFF. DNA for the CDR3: TGCAGCGGGGGGGGGTCCGTGAACACTGAAGCTTTCTTT.

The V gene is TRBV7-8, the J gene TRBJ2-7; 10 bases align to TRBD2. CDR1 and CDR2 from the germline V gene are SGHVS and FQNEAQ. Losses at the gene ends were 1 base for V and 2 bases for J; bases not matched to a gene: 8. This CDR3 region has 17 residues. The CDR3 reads CASSLEGLAGGTYEQYF. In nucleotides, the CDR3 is TGTGCCAGCAGCTTAGAGGGGTTAGCGGGGGGCACCTACGAGCAGTACTTC. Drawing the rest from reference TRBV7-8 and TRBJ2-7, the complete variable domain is GAGVSQSPRYKVAKRGQDVALRCDPISGHVSLFWYQQALGQGPEFLTYFQNEAQLDKSGLPSDRFFAERPEGSVSTLKIQRTQQEDSAVYLCASSLEGLAGGTYEQYFGPGTRLTVT.

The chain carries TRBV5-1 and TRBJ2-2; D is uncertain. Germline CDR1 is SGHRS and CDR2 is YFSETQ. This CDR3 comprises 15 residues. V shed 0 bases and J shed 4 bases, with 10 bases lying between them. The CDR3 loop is CASSLARRGTGELFF. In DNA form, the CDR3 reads TGCGCCAGCAGCTTGGCAAGACGCGGCACCGGGGAGCTGTTTTTT. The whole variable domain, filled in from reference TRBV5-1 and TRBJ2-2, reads KAGVTQTPRYLIKTRGQQVTLSCSPISGHRSVSWYQQTPGQGLQFLFEYFSETQRNKGNFPGRFSGRQFSNSRSEMNVSTLELGDSALYLCASSLARRGTGELFFGEGSRLTVL.

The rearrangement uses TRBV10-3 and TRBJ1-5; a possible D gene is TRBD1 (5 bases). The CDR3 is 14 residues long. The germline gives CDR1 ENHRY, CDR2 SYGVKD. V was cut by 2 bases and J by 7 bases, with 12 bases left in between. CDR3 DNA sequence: TGTGCCATCAGTGAGGTCGGGGGAGGCCAGCCCCAGCATTTT. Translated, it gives CAISEVGGGQPQHF.

The CDR3 sequence: CASSLGLAGRLTDTQYF. Here the CDR3 DNA reads TGTGCCAGCAGCTTGGGGTTAGCGGGTCGGCTCACAGATACGCAGTATTTT. The chain couples TRBV7-8 to TRBJ2-3, with 7 bases that match TRBD2. Losses at the gene ends were 3 bases for V and 2 bases for J; bases not matched to a gene: 11. CDR1 is SGHVS and CDR2 is FQNEAQ in the germline V gene. The CDR3 spans 17 residues.

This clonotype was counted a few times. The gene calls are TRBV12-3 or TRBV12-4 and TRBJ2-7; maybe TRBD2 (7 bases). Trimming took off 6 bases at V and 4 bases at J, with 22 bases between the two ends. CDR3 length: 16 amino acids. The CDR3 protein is CASSRTGIRGGYEQYF. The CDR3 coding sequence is TGTGCCAGCAGCCGGACCGGGATCAGGGGAGGGTACGAGCAGTACTTC.

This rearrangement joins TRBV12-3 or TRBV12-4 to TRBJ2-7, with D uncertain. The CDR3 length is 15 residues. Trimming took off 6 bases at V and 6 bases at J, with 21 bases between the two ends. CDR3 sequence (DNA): TGTGCCAGCAGCCGGTCGGCCAAGGGTTCGGGCGAGCAGTACTTC. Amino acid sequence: CASSRSAKGSGEQYF.

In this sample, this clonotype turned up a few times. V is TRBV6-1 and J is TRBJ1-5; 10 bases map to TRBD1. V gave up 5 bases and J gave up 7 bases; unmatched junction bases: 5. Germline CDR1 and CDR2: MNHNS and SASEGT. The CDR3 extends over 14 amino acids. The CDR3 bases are TGTGCCAGCAGTCGGACAGGGGGTCTCCAGCCCCAGCATTTT. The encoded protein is CASSRTGGLQPQHF.

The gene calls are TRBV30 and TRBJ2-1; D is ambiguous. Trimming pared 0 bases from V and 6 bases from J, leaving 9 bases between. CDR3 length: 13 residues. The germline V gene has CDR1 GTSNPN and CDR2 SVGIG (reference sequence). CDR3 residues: CAWSVQAINEQFF. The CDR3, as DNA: TGTGCCTGGAGTGTACAAGCAATCAATGAGCAGTTCTTC.

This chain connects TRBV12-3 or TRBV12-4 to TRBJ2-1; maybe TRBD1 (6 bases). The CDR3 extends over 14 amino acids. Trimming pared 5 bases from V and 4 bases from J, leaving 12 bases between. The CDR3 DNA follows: TGTGCCAGCAGTAAAATTACAGGGTACAATGAGCAGTTCTTC. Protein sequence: CASSKITGYNEQFF.

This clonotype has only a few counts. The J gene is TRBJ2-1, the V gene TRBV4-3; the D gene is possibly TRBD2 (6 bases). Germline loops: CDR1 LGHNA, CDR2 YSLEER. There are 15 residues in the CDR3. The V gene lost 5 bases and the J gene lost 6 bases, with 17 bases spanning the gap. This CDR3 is CASSGFSGVGNEQFF. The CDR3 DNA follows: TGCGCCAGCAGCGGTTTTTCGGGAGTGGGCAATGAGCAGTTCTTC.